This T cell receptor (beta chain) was recorded in a study of OX40 agonist ivuxolimab in advanced cancers. Whole-study findings and limits: Within 6 weeks, CD4+ and CD8+ blood T cells expanded clonally at 0.1 to 3.0 mg/kg.

Concerning this clone: Its cognate antigen is unknown.

Blood got drawn at baseline, again on cycle 4 day 1, and then on cycle 7 day 1. Measured with immunoSEQ multiplex PCR; TCRdb has only the in-frame clones, and not every one. Here the sample spans about 60,000 clones, 86% being singletons. The length of the CDR3 is 14 residues. Trimming cost V 6 bases and J 9 bases; bases outside gene matches: 13. In germline, CDR1 is LGHNA, CDR2 YNFKEQ. Material: CD4+ or CD8+ T cells sorted from blood, obtained in a trial of the OX40 agonist ivuxolimab. This TCR derives from an adult with an advanced solid tumor such as melanoma, head and neck, liver or kidney cancer. The chain carries TRBV4-2 and TRBJ2-5; 7 nucleotides agree with TRBD2. The CDR3 bases are TGTGCCAGCAGACCCGGACGGGGGGTCGGAGCCCAGTACTTC. Its translation: CASRPGRGVGAQYF.